The 11 T cell receptor beta chains presented below share a single source sample, sequenced in a study of blood T cell repertoires in COVID-19. The method was immunoSEQ multiplex PCR; TCRdb's version includes in-frame clones alone and lacks a portion of them. In the table there are 250,000 to 350,000 clones, roughly 90% of which are singletons. The specimen was peripheral blood. These receptors came from a young woman with COVID-19, enrolled during active disease.

This clone was seen just once. The V gene is TRBV29-1, the J gene TRBJ1-4, with TRBD1 identical over 9 bases. Germline CDR1 is SQVTM and CDR2 is ANQGSEA. The V gene end was trimmed by 1 base and the J gene end by 7 bases; junction bases not matched to a gene: 7. The CDR3 is made up of 15 amino acids. The CDR3 is CSVEGTGGVGEKLFF. DNA for the CDR3: TGCAGCGTTGAAGGCACAGGGGGCGTGGGTGAAAAACTGTTTTTT.

The DNA of the CDR3 is TGTGCCAGCACCTCAGGGACATTGGGAAATCAGCCCCAGCATTTT. The encoded protein is CASTSGTLGNQPQHF. The chain combines TRBV6-6 with TRBJ1-5, with D perhaps TRBD1 (6 bases). The length of the CDR3 is 15 residues. Trimming pared 7 bases from V and 4 bases from J, leaving 17 bases between. Per the germline V gene, CDR1 is MNHNY and CDR2 is SVGAGI (reference sequence).

The gene calls are TRBV30 and TRBJ2-7; no definite D call. The CDR3 sequence is 8 residues long. V shed 6 bases and J shed 7 bases, with 4 bases lying between them. Germline V CDR1 and CDR2: GTSNPN, SVGIG (reference sequence). The CDR3 reads CACEEQYF. The CDR3, as DNA: TGTGCCTGCGAGGAGCAGTACTTC.

The V and J genes are TRBV13 and TRBJ1-1, with no clear D. Germline V CDR1 and CDR2: PRHDT, FYEKMQ (reference sequence). The V end lost 3 bases, the J end lost 5 bases, and 4 bases lay between the germline ends. The length of the CDR3 is 11 residues. CDR3 nucleotides: TGTGCCAGCAGCTTCAGGACTGAAGCTTTCTTT. Protein: CASSFRTEAFF.

The J gene is TRBJ2-2, the V gene TRBV28, with 8 bases matching TRBD2. The V gene's germline CDR1 is MDHEN and CDR2 SYDVKM. This CDR3 is built from 14 residues. Losses at the gene ends were 6 bases for V and 7 bases for J; bases not matched to a gene: 7. CDR3 protein: CASSHGGASGELFF. CDR3 DNA: TGTGCCAGCAGCCACGGGGGGGCGAGCGGGGAGCTGTTTTTT.

The chain has TRBV9 and TRBJ2-1, with D possibly matching TRBD2 (6 bases). The CDR3 has 15 residues. Between the trimmed V and J ends, which lost 3 bases and 4 bases, there was a span of 14 bases. From germline, CDR1 is SGDLS and CDR2 YYNGEE. The DNA of the CDR3 is TGTGCCAGCAGCGAGGGGCGGGACCGATACAATGAGCAGTTCTTC. Translating it yields CASSEGRDRYNEQFF. The full variable domain, its missing parts supplied by reference TRBV9 and TRBJ2-1, is DSGVTQTPKHLITATGQRVTLRCSPRSGDLSVYWYQQSLDQGLQFLIQYYNGEERAKGNILERFSAQQFPDLHSELNLSSLELGDSALYFCASSEGRDRYNEQFFGPGTRLTVL.

This chain connects TRBV1 to TRBJ2-1; TRBD2, the table's D call, lacks a check against the DNA. TRBV1 is flagged as a pseudogene. The CDR3 extends over 13 amino acids. CDR3 nucleotide sequence: TGCACCAGCAGCCATGGATGGACTGCCTCCAAGTTCTTC. Its protein product is CTSSHGWTASKFF.

The rearrangement uses TRBV7-2 and TRBJ2-2; 8 bases map to TRBD1. V gave up 2 bases and J gave up 6 bases; unmatched junction bases: 5. From germline, CDR1 is SGHTA and CDR2 FQGNSA. There are 15 residues in the CDR3. CDR3: CASSLWAGGSGELFF. The CDR3, as DNA: TGTGCCAGCAGCTTATGGGCAGGGGGCTCCGGGGAGCTGTTTTTT.

CDR3 sequence (DNA): TGTGCCTGGAGTCATGGACAGACTTACAATGAGCAGTTCTTC. Encoded protein: CAWSHGQTYNEQFF. This chain uses TRBV30 with TRBJ2-1; D is perhaps TRBD1 (6 bases). The CDR3 contains 14 residues. V shed 2 bases and J shed 4 bases, with 12 bases lying between them. CDR1 is GTSNPN, CDR2 SVGIG, per germline (reference sequence).

This clone was found once. The chain links TRBV7-3 to TRBJ2-1; maybe TRBD1 (6 bases). Trimming cost V 1 base and J 3 bases, with 16 bases left between them. The CDR3 has 17 residues. Germline-derived CDR1 and CDR2 are SGHTA and FQGTGA. The CDR3 protein is CASSLNPYRANYNEQFF. In DNA, the CDR3 is TGTGCCAGCAGCTTAAACCCTTACAGGGCAAACTACAATGAGCAGTTCTTC.

The chain combines TRBV4-1 with TRBJ1-5; 10 nucleotides align to TRBD1. The CDR3 has 18 amino acids. The junction had 7 bases not matched to a gene; V was cut back by 1 base and J by 1 base. In germline, CDR1 is MGHRA, CDR2 YSYEKL. The CDR3 coding sequence is TGCGCCAGCAGCCAAGTGACGACAGGGGGCGGGAGCAATCAGCCCCAGCATTTT. This gives the protein CASSQVTTGGGSNQPQHF.